Detailed here is one T cell receptor beta chain. This clonotype was seen at least ten times. The antigen this receptor binds is unknown. No much larger clone is present one base from it, and per-base qualities are unavailable. These data are taken from a study of T cell repertoires in cytomegalovirus infection (dated by TCRdb to between 2018 and 2021). For the wider study: Peptide stimulations targeted recently identified HLA-C-restricted CMV epitopes, whose presentation resists viral immunomodulation, together with well-studied HLA-B-restricted epitopes. Donor HLA type was relevant to the analysis, as public TCR beta signatures indicated carriage of CMV infection together with the matching HLA type. The study at large found these results: In both this cohort and an independent cohort of more than 350 donors, the cumulative frequency of public TCR beta family members distinguished carriers of CMV infection plus the relevant HLA type. The ex vivo response was dominated by HLA-C-restricted CMV-specific TCR beta clonotypes, and the single most frequent clonotype in two of eight donors was supplied by these HLA-C-restricted clonotypes.

The CDR3 has 13 amino acids, counting the end cysteine and phenylalanine. CDR3 DNA is the only sequence kept; it has 39 bases, read in frame from the first base. A distance of 7 bases separates the germline ends of V and J, which lose 1 base and 4 bases respectively. Reading the germline V gene (reference sequence) gives CDR1 SSHAT and CDR2 FNYEAQ. The sample's treatment or condition, from its label and the paper: in vitro stimulation with specific CMV peptide epitopes to enrich CMV-specific T cells. For sequencing, an Illumina HiSeq 1500 was employed. TCRdb ran its own pipeline on the public reads, namely fastp trimming at Q25 and MiXCR clone calling, and kept in-frame beta chains. A single entry per CDR3 protein holds the most common genes and DNA from its merged rows. For this sample the table gives about 280,000 distinct CDR3 sequences, of which roughly a fifth were detected only once. The ten largest account for about 21% of the sample.

Sample: cultured PBMCs, taken from culture after CMV antigen stimulation. The source is a human donor in good health (CMV status not recorded). Some clones in this sample may be carry-over from other donors' samples. The receptor chain draws on TRBV7-7 and TRBJ2-5; the D region possibly corresponds to TRBD2 (5 bases align). The nucleotide sequence reads TGTGCCAGCAGCTTAGGTGCGGGAGAGACCCAGTACTTC. This codes for CASSLGAGETQYF.